This T cell receptor beta chain stems from a study of blood T cells in healthy people across ages (dated by TCRdb to the mid-2010s). About the study as a whole: In model experiments, template switching captured roughly one uniquely barcoded TCR beta cDNA molecule for every two T cells. For two donors (one aged 18 to 30 and one aged 80 or older), the study analyzed two additional independent replicas of 1 million unique cDNA reads from the same blood draw. Donors were grouped into four age groups: young (average approximately 15 years), middle-aged (39), aged (roughly 67) and long-lived (around 80). To avoid experimental bias, donors of different ages were randomly spread across the sequencing lanes. To track age-related changes in TCR beta repertoire diversity, the study relied on deep sequencing normalized with unique cDNA molecular identifiers.

CDR1 and CDR2 are read off the germline V gene (reference sequence) as GTSNPN and SVGIG. V is shortened by 1 base, J by 5 bases, and the region joining them spans 17 bases. The CDR3 covers 15 residues, taking in both the cysteine and the phenylalanine. Only the CDR3 portion is preserved as DNA: 45 bases, with reading frame beginning at the first base. The donors were under 40 Caucasian individuals from Russia, aged roughly 6 to 100 years, who were systemically healthy. Each donor gave around 9.8 milliliters of peripheral blood, collected into EDTA-treated Vacutainer tubes. Ficoll-Paque density-gradient centrifugation was used to isolate PBMCs, with at least 6.5 million per sample. Trizol reagent was used to extract total RNA from the PBMCs, yielding at least 5 micrograms per sample. The percentages of naive CD45RAhigh/CD27high T cells were determined by flow cytometry on a PBMC aliquot from every donor.

On this clonotype: Its specific antigen is unknown. One base away there is no much larger clone; base qualities are not given.

The library was made by 5' RACE. TCRdb records Illumina HiSeq 2500 as the sequencer. A second PCR of about 6 to 11 cycles was performed with a sample-barcoded 5' primer and a J-beta primer mix. Each TCR beta cDNA molecule received a unique molecular identifier from a template-switch 5' adaptor carrying 12 random nucleotides. At least 3 million CDR3-containing paired-end reads were obtained from each sample. All of the RNA was converted into first-strand cDNA using the Mint cDNA synthesis kit, with a TRBC-specific oligonucleotide serving as the primer. Following uracil-DNA glycosylase treatment, a first 18-cycle PCR with universal primers M1SS and BC2_uni_R was performed on all cDNA. The published analysis was carried out like this. Each sample was normalized by randomly selecting 1 million high-quality reads, each carrying a distinct molecular identifier. Instead of being binned into consensus sequences, reads that shared molecular identifiers were thrown out. CDR3 identification, clonotype clustering and error correction used MiTCR with a Q25 quality threshold and the strictest error-elimination algorithm. A nonparametric unseen species model using Euler transformation provided a lower-bound estimate of total TCR beta diversity. TCRdb ran its own pipeline on the public reads, namely fastp trimming at Q25 and MiXCR clone calling, and kept in-frame beta chains. Identical CDR3 proteins give one entry, which carries the most common genes and DNA. For this entry, the V and J calls and clone size follow TCRdb and not the study's own pipeline. Within this sample are roughly 1.7 million distinct CDR3 sequences, with 30% to 40% of them counted one time only. The ten largest make up around 11% of the sample.

The investigation overall reported the following: Since profiling was done on bulk unsorted PBMCs, naive and antigen-experienced compartments could not be conclusively compared. Compared with the aged group, the long-lived group had more naive CD4+ T cells, fewer expanded clones and increased TCR diversity, suggesting age selection. The percentage of naive T cells measured by flow cytometry correlated strongly with observed TCR beta diversity. Total diversity estimates from one million sequenced T cells were considered lower bounds and underestimates. Observed TCR beta diversity per million T cells fell roughly linearly with age, and a significant reduction was already apparent by age around 40. Because donor CMV infection status was unknown, age-related changes in expanded clonotypes were potentially confounded.

The sample was blood. The clonotype originates from a woman in her twenties or thirties in good health. Recombination connected TRBV30 to TRBJ1-1; TRBD1 could be the D gene, as 5 bases match. The CDR3 protein: CAWSEGRGTLTEAFF. The nucleotide sequence is TGTGCCTGGAGTGAGGGGAGGGGAACCTTAACTGAAGCTTTCTTT.